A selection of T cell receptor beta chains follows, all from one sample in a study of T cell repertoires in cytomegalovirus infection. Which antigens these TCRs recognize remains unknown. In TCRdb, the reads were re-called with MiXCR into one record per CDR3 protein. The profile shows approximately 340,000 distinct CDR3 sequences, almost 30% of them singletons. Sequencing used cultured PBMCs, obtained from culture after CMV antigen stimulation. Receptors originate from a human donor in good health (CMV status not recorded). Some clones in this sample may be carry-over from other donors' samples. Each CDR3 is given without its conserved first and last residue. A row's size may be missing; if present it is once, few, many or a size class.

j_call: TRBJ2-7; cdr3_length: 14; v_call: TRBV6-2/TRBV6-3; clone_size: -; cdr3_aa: ASRRSLAGGQHEQY
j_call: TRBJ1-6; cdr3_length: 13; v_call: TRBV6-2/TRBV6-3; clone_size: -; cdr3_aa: ASRQPGRTNSPLH
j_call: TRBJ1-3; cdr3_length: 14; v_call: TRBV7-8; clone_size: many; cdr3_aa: ASSLVAGSLGNTIY
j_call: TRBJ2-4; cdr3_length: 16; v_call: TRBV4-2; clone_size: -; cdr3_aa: ASSPGLGGGTAKNIQY
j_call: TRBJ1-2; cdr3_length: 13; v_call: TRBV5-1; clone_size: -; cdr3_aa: ASSGVGGRSFGYT
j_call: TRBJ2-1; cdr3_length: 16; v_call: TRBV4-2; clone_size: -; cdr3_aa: ASSQDIGTSGSNDEQF
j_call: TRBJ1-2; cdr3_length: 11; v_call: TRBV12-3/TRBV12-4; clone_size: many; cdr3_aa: ASSRGSGYGYT
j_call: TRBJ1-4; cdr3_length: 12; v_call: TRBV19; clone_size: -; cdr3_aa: ASKPRQGDEKLF
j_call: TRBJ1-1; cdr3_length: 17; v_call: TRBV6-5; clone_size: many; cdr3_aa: ASSYSRAGLPQRNTEAF
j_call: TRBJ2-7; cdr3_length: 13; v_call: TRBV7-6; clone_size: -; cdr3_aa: APAGGRARSYEQY
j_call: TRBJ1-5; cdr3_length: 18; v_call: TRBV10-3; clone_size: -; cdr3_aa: AISESEDRRGDSCNQPQH
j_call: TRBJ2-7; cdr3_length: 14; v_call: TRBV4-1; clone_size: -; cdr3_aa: ASSQDLSGGSYEQY
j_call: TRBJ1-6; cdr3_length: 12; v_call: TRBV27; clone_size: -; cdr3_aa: ASSLYSVISPLH
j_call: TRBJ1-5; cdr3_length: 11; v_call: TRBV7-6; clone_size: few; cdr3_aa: ASSITGTQPQH
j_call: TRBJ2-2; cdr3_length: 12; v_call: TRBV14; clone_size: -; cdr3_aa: ASSQVGITGELF
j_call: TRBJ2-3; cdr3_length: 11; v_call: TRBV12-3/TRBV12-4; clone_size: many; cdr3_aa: ASSLAGGDTQY
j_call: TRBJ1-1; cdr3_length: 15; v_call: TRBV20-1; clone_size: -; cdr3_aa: SARSAETDRANTEAF
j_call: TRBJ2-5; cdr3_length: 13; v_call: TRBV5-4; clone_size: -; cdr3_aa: ASSHGGGASETQY
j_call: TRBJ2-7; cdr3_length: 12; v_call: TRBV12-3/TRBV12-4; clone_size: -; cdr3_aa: ASTQAGGWYEQY
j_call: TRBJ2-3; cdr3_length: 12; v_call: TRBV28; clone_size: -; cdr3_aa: ASRLLLGTDTQY
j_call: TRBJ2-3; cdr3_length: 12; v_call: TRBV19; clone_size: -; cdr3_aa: ASSTRGLSDTQY
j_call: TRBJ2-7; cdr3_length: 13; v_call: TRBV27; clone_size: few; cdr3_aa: ASSFDPGGGYEQY
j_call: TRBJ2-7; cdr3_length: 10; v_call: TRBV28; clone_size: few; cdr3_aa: ASSLESDEQY
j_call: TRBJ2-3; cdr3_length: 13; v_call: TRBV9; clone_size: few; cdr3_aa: ASSERAGVTDTQY
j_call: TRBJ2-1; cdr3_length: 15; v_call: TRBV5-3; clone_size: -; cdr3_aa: ASNPPLAGGVLNEQF
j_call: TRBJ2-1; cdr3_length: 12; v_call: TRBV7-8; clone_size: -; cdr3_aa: ASSFPLGRNEQF
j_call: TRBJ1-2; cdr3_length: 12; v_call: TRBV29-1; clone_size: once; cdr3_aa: SVESFLGASGYT
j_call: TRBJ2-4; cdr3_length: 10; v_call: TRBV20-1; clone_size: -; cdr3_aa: SAKQTSGRVY